The clone carrying this T cell receptor (beta chain) appeared many times. All sequencing subjects had displayed CD8+CD57+ cell expansion on flow cytometry. This entry is derived from a study of CD8+CD57+ T cells in acquired aplastic anemia. Germline V CDR1 and CDR2: SGHVS, FNYEAQ. This CDR3 has 16 amino acids. V was pared by 1 base and J by 4 bases, with 8 bases of the junction left unmatched. Genomic DNA, the template, was used for profiling of the TCR beta VDJ and CDR3. MiXCR, applied by TCRdb to the reads, yields one record per CDR3 protein. The sample records about 120,000 distinct CDR3 sequences, 40% being singletons.

This chain connects TRBV7-6 to TRBJ2-5, with 8 bases aligning to TRBD2. The TCR sequence derives from a human donor with aplastic anemia. The specimen was sorted CD4+, CD8+, or CD8+CD57+ T cells (not recorded which) from PBMCs. The CDR3 region is CASSLEAAGVLETQYF. The CDR3 DNA reads as TGTGCCAGCAGCTTAGAAGCAGCGGGGGTTTTAGAGACCCAGTACTTC.